The present entry profiles one T cell receptor (beta chain) with its context. Its specificity is unknown. This specimen comes from a study of T cell responses to AZD1222 COVID-19 vaccine. Findings and limits, study-wide: Vaccine-associated CD4 TCRs ranged over spike, dominating at 160-218 and 743-854.

Sequenced by immunoSEQ multiplex PCR; TCRdb stores in-frame clones only, minus some. The sample lists some 150,000 clones; around 90% were seen once. This material consisted of peripheral blood, taken 28 days after the second dose of the MenACWY control vaccine. The sequence was collected from an adult who received the MenACWY meningococcal vaccine as a control.

CDR3 sequence reads: CASGRDSPTNEKLFF. CDR3 sequence (DNA): TGTGCCAGCGGACGGGACAGTCCAACTAATGAAAAACTGTTTTTT. The V call is TRBV9, the J call TRBJ1-4, with 7 positions matching TRBD1. The V gene's germline CDR1 is SGDLS and CDR2 YYNGEE. This CDR3 spans 15 amino acids. Trimming cost V 7 bases and J 0 bases; bases outside gene matches: 6.